The source of this TCR beta chain is a study of human T cells and chemical hapten exposure. V shed 7 bases and J 2 bases; nucleotides not matched to a gene: 4. This CDR3 has 14 amino acids. From germline, CDR1 is MNHEY and CDR2 SVGEGT. Time point described: patch test 1, 2 weeks after DPC sensitization. The treatment: therapeutic diphenylcyclopropenone sensitization with weekly scalp DPC. The starting material, unfractionated whole blood, was used for total RNA extraction. Using its own MiXCR run on the RACE reads, TCRdb lists one record per CDR3 protein. This table has some 38,000 distinct CDR3 sequences, roughly 6.4% appearing once.

Sequenced material: whole blood, taken in connection with sensitization to the hapten diphenylcyclopropenone (DPC). This TCR came from a woman in her twenties or thirties with alopecia areata. Some clones in this sample may be carry-over from other donors' samples. The J gene is TRBJ2-5, the V gene TRBV6-2 or TRBV6-3; 10 bases are shared with TRBD2. DNA of the CDR3: TGTGCCAGCAACTCAGCGGGGGGGCAAGAGACCCAGTACTTC. This encodes CASNSAGGQETQYF.